The rows below give T cell receptor beta chains drawn from one sample of a study of cytomegalovirus exposure and HLA in healthy donors. This table comes from immunoSEQ multiplex PCR, and its TCRdb copy is limited to in-frame clones, with some not included. The table for this sample gives roughly 62,000 clones. Sequencing was performed on PBMCs. The receptors here all came from a male donor in good health and CMV-seronegative. CDR3s include the opening cysteine and the closing phenylalanine or tryptophan. A D gene is named only where the DNA matches it firmly.

j_call d_call v_call cdr3_aa cdr3_nt
TRBJ2-4 TRBD1 TRBV5-1 CASSWGQNPVLAKNIQYF TGCGCCAGCAGCTGGGGACAGAATCCGGTCCTAGCCAAAAACATTCAGTACTTC
TRBJ2-7 TRBD2 TRBV7-2 CASSLAGGGMREQYF TGTGCCAGCAGCTTAGCTGGCGGGGGGATGCGCGAGCAGTACTTC
TRBJ2-7 NA TRBV29-1 CSVGARAGGLSAYEQYF TGCAGCGTTGGGGCACGGGCAGGGGGGCTTAGCGCCTACGAGCAGTACTTC
TRBJ2-1 TRBD2 TRBV29-1 CSVGGLARDNEQFF TGCAGCGTGGGAGGACTAGCGCGTGACAATGAGCAGTTCTTC
TRBJ2-7 NA TRBV27 CASSQKPGAGAYGQYF TGTGCCAGCAGTCAAAAACCAGGGGCCGGCGCCTACGGGCAGTACTTC
TRBJ2-3 NA TRBV18 CASSPLQEDTQYF TGTGCCAGCTCACCCCTTCAGGAAGATACGCAGTATTTT
TRBJ2-7 TRBD1 TRBV11-3 CASSLGTAGEQYF TGTGCCAGCAGCTTGGGGACAGCTGGTGAGCAGTACTTC
TRBJ1-2 TRBD1 TRBV6-5 CASSYRDSGYNF TGTGCCAGCAGTTACAGGGACAGTGGCTACAACTTC
TRBJ2-3 NA TRBV18 CASSPTGDTQYF TGTGCCAGCTCACCAACGGGAGATACGCAGTATTTT
TRBJ2-5 TRBD2 TRBV9 CASSPPTSGGSSKTQYF TGTGCCAGCAGCCCCCCGACTAGCGGGGGATCTTCGAAGACCCAGTACTTC
TRBJ1-2 TRBD1 TRBV11-2 CASSLKGAGQYGYTF TGTGCCAGCAGCTTAAAGGGGGCAGGGCAATATGGCTACACCTTC
TRBJ2-4 NA TRBV7-2 CASSFAGGNIQYF TGTGCCAGCAGCTTTGCCGGAGGGAACATTCAGTACTTC
TRBJ1-2 NA TRBV29-1 CSDSDGNYGYTF TGCAGCGATAGCGACGGTAACTATGGCTACACCTTC
TRBJ1-3 NA TRBV7-8 CASSLVSGGRPLWAGNTIYF TGTGCCAGCAGCTTAGTTAGTGGGGGGAGACCCCTTTGGGCTGGAAACACCATATATTTT
TRBJ1-2 TRBD1 TRBV6-1 CASSPRTGESGYTF TGTGCCAGCAGTCCCCGGACAGGGGAGAGTGGCTACACCTTC
TRBJ1-4 NA TRBV18 CASSPTARIEEKLFF TGTGCCAGCTCACCAACCGCGAGGATTGAGGAAAAACTGTTTTTT
TRBJ2-5 NA TRBV7-9 CASSLSPPIRGQYF TGTGCCAGCAGCTTGTCCCCACCAATAAGGGGCCAGTACTTC
TRBJ2-7 NA TRBV11-2 CASSRPAGAPYEQYF TGTGCCAGCAGCCGGCCGGCAGGGGCCCCCTACGAGCAGTACTTC
TRBJ1-2 NA TRBV6-5 CASSYTGVNGYTF TGTGCCAGCAGTTATACAGGAGTAAATGGCTACACCTTC
TRBJ1-2 TRBD1 TRBV7-9 CASSSPDRANYGYTF TGTGCCAGCAGCTCCCCGGACAGGGCTAACTATGGCTACACCTTC
TRBJ2-7 NA TRBV9 CASSPQRGTYEQYF TGTGCCAGCAGCCCCCAAAGGGGAACCTACGAGCAGTACTTC
TRBJ2-3 TRBD2 TRBV5-1 CASSGTFGLAGGWGATDTQYF TGCGCCAGCAGCGGGACCTTCGGGCTAGCGGGAGGATGGGGGGCCACAGATACGCAGTATTTT
TRBJ1-2 TRBD1 TRBV30 CAWARDRGTAGGYTF TGTGCCTGGGCGCGGGACAGAGGGACCGCGGGGGGCTACACCTTC
TRBJ2-5 TRBD1 TRBV5-6 CASSFTGGLETQYF TGTGCCAGCAGCTTCACAGGGGGCCTGGAGACCCAGTACTTC
TRBJ1-1 NA TRBV30 CAWSGDSRWGYLNTEAFF TGTGCCTGGAGTGGGGACTCTCGATGGGGCTATTTGAACACTGAAGCTTTCTTT
TRBJ2-2 NA TRBV18 CVSSPAAENTGELFF TGTGTCAGCTCACCGGCGGCGGAGAACACCGGGGAGCTGTTTTTT
TRBJ1-2 TRBD1 TRBV9 CASSHTGQAAYGYTF TGTGCCAGCAGTCATACGGGACAGGCGGCTTATGGCTACACCTTC